Presented here are 25 T cell receptor beta chains from one specimen sequenced in a study of blood T cell repertoires in COVID-19. Measured with immunoSEQ multiplex PCR; TCRdb has only the in-frame clones, and not every one. Seen here are about 220,000 clones, around 80% observed once, and the top ten hold around 20%. The specimen was peripheral blood. Source of these receptors: a man between 25 and 39 years old with active or convalescent COVID-19.

This clone has a single count. The rearrangement joins TRBV5-1 to TRBJ1-6, with 7 bases aligning to TRBD1. Germline V gene lookup returns CDR1 SGHRS and CDR2 YFSETQ. The length of the CDR3 is 14 residues. The ends lost 4 bases at V and 10 bases at J; junction bases unmatched: 8. The CDR3 DNA is TGCGCCAGCAGCACAGGGGCGGGAAGGTCACCCCTCCACTTT. Encoded protein: CASSTGAGRSPLHF. The full variable domain, rest sourced from reference TRBV5-1 and TRBJ1-6, is KAGVTQTPRYLIKTRGQQVTLSCSPISGHRSVSWYQQTPGQGLQFLFEYFSETQRNKGNFPGRFSGRQFSNSRSEMNVSTLELGDSALYLCASSTGAGRSPLHFGNGTRLTVT.

The V call is TRBV21-1, the J call TRBJ1-1; the table names TRBD1, a call not compared with the DNA. TRBV21-1 is a listed pseudogene. The CDR3 spans 16 residues. CDR3 in amino acids: CASSPLTGQGLTEAFF. CDR3 bases: TGTGCCAGCAGCCCCCTGACCGGACAGGGACTCACTGAAGCTTTCTTT.

This sequence joins TRBV7-9 and TRBJ1-1; 9 bases align to TRBD1. Per the germline V gene, CDR1 is SEHNR and CDR2 is FQNEAQ (reference sequence). The V segment lost 5 bases and the J segment 3 bases; nucleotides outside the gene matches: 10. This CDR3 comprises 16 residues. The CDR3 here is CASSITGTGIDTEAFF. CDR3 nucleotide sequence: TGTGCCAGCAGCATCACCGGGACAGGGATAGACACTGAAGCTTTCTTT.

The chain couples TRBV10-1 to TRBJ2-1; D may be TRBD1 (6 bases). The germline V and J ends were trimmed by 9 bases and 6 bases, with 12 bases remaining between them. CDR3 length: 12 amino acids. Looked up from germline, CDR1 is WNHNN and CDR2 is SYGVQD (reference sequence). CDR3 sequence reads: CARRTDPNEQFF. CDR3 bases: TGCGCCAGGAGGACAGACCCCAATGAGCAGTTCTTC.

The chain recombines TRBV7-6 with TRBJ1-1; the D gene is possibly TRBD1 (6 bases). This CDR3 has 15 residues. V was shortened by 2 bases and J by 5 bases, with 15 bases between the two germline ends. Germline CDR1 reads SGHVS; CDR2 reads FNYEAQ. CDR3 coding DNA: TGTGCCAGCAGCTTATACCAGGGGCGAGGTACTGAAGCTTTCTTT. This gives the protein CASSLYQGRGTEAFF.

V is TRBV5-1 and J is TRBJ2-1; the D gene is possibly TRBD2 (5 bases). Per the germline V gene, CDR1 is SGHRS and CDR2 is YFSETQ. This CDR3 region has 12 residues. V lost 3 bases and J lost 9, with 10 bases in between. CDR3 coding DNA: TGCGCCAGCAGCTGGGTAGGGAGTGAGCAGTTCTTC. Protein product: CASSWVGSEQFF.

The gene calls are TRBV7-2 and TRBJ2-3; 7 bases line up with TRBD1. CDR1 and CDR2 from the germline V gene are SGHTA and FQGNSA. The V gene end was trimmed by 5 bases and the J gene end by 1 base; junction bases not matched to a gene: 9. The CDR3 consists of 16 residues. The CDR3 bases are TGTGCCAGCAGCCCTTGGACAGGTCGACGCACAGATACGCAGTATTTT. It specifies CASSPWTGRRTDTQYF.

This clone showed up just once. The J gene is TRBJ2-7, the V gene TRBV12-5, with D hard to call. The germline V gene has CDR1 LGHNT and CDR2 FRNRAP. The CDR3 runs to 10 residues. The V end lost 5 bases, the J end lost 6 bases, and 5 bases lay between the germline ends. The CDR3 loop reads CASGPVEQYF. The CDR3 nucleotides are TGTGCTAGTGGTCCCGTCGAGCAGTACTTC.

The chain recombines TRBV9 with TRBJ1-3; 7 positions agree with TRBD1. Germline CDR1 is SGDLS and CDR2 is YYNGEE. CDR3 length equals 16 residues. Unmatched junction bases numbered 10, after V lost 3 bases and J lost 4 bases. The CDR3 here is CASSARQGLYGNTIYF. CDR3 nucleotides: TGTGCCAGCAGCGCTAGACAGGGTTTGTACGGAAACACCATATATTTT. Full variable domain (outside the CDR3, taken from reference TRBV9 and TRBJ1-3): DSGVTQTPKHLITATGQRVTLRCSPRSGDLSVYWYQQSLDQGLQFLIQYYNGEERAKGNILERFSAQQFPDLHSELNLSSLELGDSALYFCASSARQGLYGNTIYFGEGSWLTVV.

J is TRBJ1-2 and V is TRBV7-8, with TRBD1 identical over 9 bases. CDR1 is SGHVS, CDR2 FQNEAQ, per germline. V shed 2 bases, J shed 2 bases, and the junction held 9 bases outside the gene matches. The length of the CDR3 is 17 residues. The CDR3 DNA follows: TGTGCCAGCAGCTTACGCACAGGGGGCTTAGGAAACTATGGCTACACCTTC. It codes for CASSLRTGGLGNYGYTF.

This chain joins TRBV10-3 and TRBJ2-2, with a weak D call TRBD1 (7 bases). The CDR3 spans 16 residues. V was shortened by 0 bases and J by 4 bases, with 12 bases between the two germline ends. Germline V gene lookup returns CDR1 ENHRY and CDR2 SYGVKD. CDR3 bases: TGTGCCATCAGTGAGTCGCAGGGGGGAAGCACCGGGGAGCTGTTTTTT. Residues: CAISESQGGSTGELFF.

This chain connects TRBV3-1 (or the pseudogene TRBV3-2) to TRBJ2-2; 8 bases are shared with TRBD2. Germline V lookup: CDR1 LGHDT, CDR2 YNNKEL (reference sequence). Unmatched junction bases numbered 2, after V lost 1 base and J lost 1 base. CDR3 length equals 16 residues. The CDR3 region has the DNA TGTGCCAGCAGCCAAGTCACTAGCGGGAACACCGGGGAGCTGTTTTTT. Its protein is CASSQVTSGNTGELFF.

In its sample, this clone was seen once. The chain recombines TRBV18 with TRBJ2-7, with a tentative D call TRBD2 (6 bases). The V end lost 3 bases, the J end lost 3 bases, and 12 bases lay between the germline ends. The CDR3 runs 14 residues. Looked up from germline, CDR1 is KGHSH and CDR2 is LQKENI. CDR3 sequence reads: CASSPGTGSYEQYF. CDR3 bases: TGTGCCAGCTCACCTGGGACTGGGAGCTACGAGCAGTACTTC.

The chain combines TRBV28 with TRBJ1-2; perhaps TRBD1 as D (6 bases). Germline-derived CDR1 and CDR2 are MDHEN and SYDVKM. The CDR3 runs 12 residues. Trimming left V 6 bases short and J 2 bases short, with 7 bases between. CDR3 residues: CASRQGNYGYTF. The CDR3 DNA is TGTGCCAGCAGACAGGGAAACTATGGCTACACCTTC.

This rearrangement joins TRBV7-8 to TRBJ1-5; 9 bases match TRBD1. J lost 5 bases, V lost 7 bases, and 6 bases had no gene match. The CDR3 covers 14 residues. CDR1 and CDR2 (germline): SGHVS, FQNEAQ. CDR3 sequence reads: CASNTGGMDQPQHF. In nucleotides, the CDR3 is TGTGCCAGCAACACAGGGGGCATGGATCAGCCCCAGCATTTT. Full variable domain (outside the CDR3, taken from reference TRBV7-8 and TRBJ1-5): GAGVSQSPRYKVAKRGQDVALRCDPISGHVSLFWYQQALGQGPEFLTYFQNEAQLDKSGLPSDRFFAERPEGSVSTLKIQRTQQEDSAVYLCASNTGGMDQPQHFGDGTRLSIL.

The rearrangement links TRBV18 to TRBJ1-1; 8 bases agree with TRBD1. Per the germline V gene, CDR1 is KGHSH and CDR2 is LQKENI. Unmatched junction bases numbered 6, after V lost 4 bases and J lost 2 bases. CDR3 length: 15 residues. The DNA of the CDR3 is TGTGCCAGCTCACAGGCTGCAGGGGGCAACACTGAAGCTTTCTTT. Encoded protein: CASSQAAGGNTEAFF.

The gene calls are TRBV7-8 and TRBJ1-6; D unresolved. The CDR3 extends over 13 amino acids. CDR1 and CDR2 from the germline V gene are SGHVS and FQNEAQ. V lost 3 bases and J 8 bases, leaving 8 bases between the germline ends. For the CDR3, the DNA is TGTGCCAGCAGCTTTGCGGGCGATTCACCCCTCCACTTT. Protein: CASSFAGDSPLHF.

This clone was found a few times. V gene TRBV28 combines with J gene TRBJ2-5, with 12 bases that match TRBD2. Germline CDR1 reads MDHEN; CDR2 reads SYDVKM. The V and J ends lost 6 bases and 5 bases, in that order; junction bases with no gene match: 10. This CDR3 has 16 amino acids. The CDR3 loop is CASRDLLAGGAETQYF. The CDR3 nucleotides read TGTGCCAGCAGGGACCTACTAGCGGGGGGTGCCGAGACCCAGTACTTC.

The chain joins TRBV7-2 to TRBJ2-1; weak D call: TRBD2 (6 bases). The CDR3 consists of 15 residues. The germline CDR1 and CDR2 sequences are SGHTA and FQGNSA. V lost 6 bases to trimming and J lost 2 bases, with 14 bases between them. Here the CDR3 DNA reads TGTGCCAGCAGTGAGCGGGTCGGTACCTACAATGAGCAGTTCTTC. As protein: CASSERVGTYNEQFF.

V usage is TRBV2 and J usage is TRBJ1-6; no definite D call. CDR3 size: 13 residues. V lost 0 bases to trimming and J lost 9 bases, with 6 bases between them. The germline V gene encodes CDR1 SNHLY and CDR2 FYNNEI. Here the CDR3 DNA reads TGTGCCAGCAGTGAAGCAGCCGTTTCACCCCTCCACTTT. It yields the protein CASSEAAVSPLHF.

The chain uses TRBV28 and TRBJ1-3, with a weak D call TRBD1 (6 bases). The germline V and J ends were trimmed by 5 bases and 2 bases, with 16 bases remaining between them. In germline, CDR1 is MDHEN, CDR2 SYDVKM. The length of the CDR3 is 16 residues. The DNA of the CDR3 is TGTGCCAGCAGTACCCAGGACAGTGAGCCTGGAAACACCATATATTTT. Protein sequence: CASSTQDSEPGNTIYF.

The chain recombines TRBV6-1 with TRBJ1-1, with D uncertain. V was clipped by 3 bases and J by 6 bases, with 14 bases between them. The CDR3 totals 14 residues. From germline, CDR1 is MNHNS and CDR2 SASEGT. CDR3 nucleotides: TGTGCCAGCAGTGAGATGACTCAGAAGGCTGAAGCTTTCTTT. The encoded protein is CASSEMTQKAEAFF.

The V and J genes are TRBV5-1 and TRBJ2-7; 7 bases are a match to TRBD1. V was pared by 0 bases and J by 3 bases, with 9 bases of the junction left unmatched. The germline CDR1 and CDR2 sequences are SGHRS and YFSETQ. CDR3 size: 16 residues. The CDR3 here is CASSLDNRGAYYEQYF. DNA of the CDR3: TGCGCCAGCAGCTTGGATAACAGGGGTGCTTACTACGAGCAGTACTTC.

The chain joins TRBV5-1 to TRBJ1-6; D is uncertain. The CDR3 totals 13 residues. The germline V gene encodes CDR1 SGHRS and CDR2 YFSETQ. Trimming cost V 9 bases and J 10 bases, with 17 bases left between them. CDR3 nucleotide sequence: TGCGCCACCTCCCTATGGAGAGGATCACCCCTCCACTTT. It is translated as CATSLWRGSPLHF.

The chain is built from TRBV6-5 and TRBJ1-5; 7 bases fit TRBD1. The CDR3 covers 13 residues. V shed 7 bases, J shed 7 bases, and the junction held 7 bases outside the gene matches. Germline CDR1 MNHEY, CDR2 SVGAGI. The CDR3 loop is CASTEGAGQPQHF. The CDR3 DNA sequence: TGTGCCAGCACCGAGGGGGCAGGACAGCCCCAGCATTTT.